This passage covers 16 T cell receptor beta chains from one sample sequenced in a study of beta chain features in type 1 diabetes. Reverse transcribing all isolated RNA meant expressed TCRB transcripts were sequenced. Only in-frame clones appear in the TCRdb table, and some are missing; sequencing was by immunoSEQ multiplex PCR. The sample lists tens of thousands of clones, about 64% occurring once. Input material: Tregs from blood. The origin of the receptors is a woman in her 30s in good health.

DNA of the CDR3: TGTGCCTGGACGGGATGGACTAGCGGGAGCACAGATACGCAGTATTTT. It is translated as CAWTGWTSGSTDTQYF. The chain links TRBV30 to TRBJ2-3, with 11 bases that match TRBD2. CDR3 size: 16 residues. The germline CDR1 and CDR2 sequences are GTSNPN and SVGIG (reference sequence). Trimming removed 4 bases from V and 0 bases from J; junction bases left unmatched: 6.

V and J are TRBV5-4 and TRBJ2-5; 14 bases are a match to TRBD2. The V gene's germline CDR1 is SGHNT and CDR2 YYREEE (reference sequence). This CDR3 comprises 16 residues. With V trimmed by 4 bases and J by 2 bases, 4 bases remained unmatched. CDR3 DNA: TGTGCCAGCAGCCTAGGACTAGCGGGAGGTCAAGAGACCCAGTACTTC. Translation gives CASSLGLAGGQETQYF. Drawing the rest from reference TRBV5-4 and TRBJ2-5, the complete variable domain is ETGVTQSPTHLIKTRGQQVTLRCSSQSGHNTVSWYQQALGQGPQFIFQYYREEENGRGNFPPRFSGLQFPNYSSELNVNALELDDSALYLCASSLGLAGGQETQYFGPGTRLLVL.

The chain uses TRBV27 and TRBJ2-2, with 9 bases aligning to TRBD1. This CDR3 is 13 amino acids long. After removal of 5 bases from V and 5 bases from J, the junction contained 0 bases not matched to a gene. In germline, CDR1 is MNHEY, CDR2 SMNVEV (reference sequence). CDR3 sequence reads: CASSGQGTGELFF. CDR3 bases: TGTGCCAGCAGTGGACAGGGGACCGGGGAGCTGTTTTTT.

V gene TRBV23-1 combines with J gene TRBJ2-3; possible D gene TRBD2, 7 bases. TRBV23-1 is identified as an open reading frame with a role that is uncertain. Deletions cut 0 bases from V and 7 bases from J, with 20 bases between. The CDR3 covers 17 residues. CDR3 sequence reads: CASSQSRGPWKRNTQYF. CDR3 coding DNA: TGCGCCAGCAGTCAATCGCGGGGGCCCTGGAAGCGAAATACGCAGTATTTT.

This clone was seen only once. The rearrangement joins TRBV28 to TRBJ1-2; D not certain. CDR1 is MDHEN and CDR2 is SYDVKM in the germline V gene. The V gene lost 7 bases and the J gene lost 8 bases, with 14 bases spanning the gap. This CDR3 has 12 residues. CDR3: CASKRAASGYTF. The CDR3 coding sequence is TGTGCCAGCAAGAGGGCGGCCTCAGGCTACACCTTC.

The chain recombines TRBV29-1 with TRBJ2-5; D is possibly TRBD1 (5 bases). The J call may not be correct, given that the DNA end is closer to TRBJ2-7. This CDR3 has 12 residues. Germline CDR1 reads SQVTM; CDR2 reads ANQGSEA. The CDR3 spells CSATTALYEQYF. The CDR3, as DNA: TGCAGCGCTACGACAGCACTATACGAGCAGTACTTC.

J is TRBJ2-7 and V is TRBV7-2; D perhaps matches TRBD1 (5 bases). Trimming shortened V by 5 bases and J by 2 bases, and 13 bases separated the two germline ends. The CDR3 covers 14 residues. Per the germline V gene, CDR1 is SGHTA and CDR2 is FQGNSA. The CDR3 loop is CASSPGRQTYEQYF. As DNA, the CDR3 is TGTGCCAGCAGCCCCGGAAGACAGACCTACGAGCAGTACTTC.

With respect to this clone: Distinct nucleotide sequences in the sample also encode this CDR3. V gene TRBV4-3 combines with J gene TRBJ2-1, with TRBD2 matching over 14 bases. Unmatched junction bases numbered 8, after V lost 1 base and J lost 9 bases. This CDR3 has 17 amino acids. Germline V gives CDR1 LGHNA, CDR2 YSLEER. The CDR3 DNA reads TGCGCCAGCAGCCAAGCCTTTGGGACTAGCGGGAGACTTGAGCAGTTCTTC. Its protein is CASSQAFGTSGRLEQFF.

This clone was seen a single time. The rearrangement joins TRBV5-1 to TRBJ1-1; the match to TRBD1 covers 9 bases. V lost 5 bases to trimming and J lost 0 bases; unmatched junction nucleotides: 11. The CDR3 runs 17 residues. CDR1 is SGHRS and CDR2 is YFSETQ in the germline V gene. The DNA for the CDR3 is TGCGCCAGCAGTGAAACTCCGGGACAGGGTATGAACACTGAAGCTTTCTTT. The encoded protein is CASSETPGQGMNTEAFF.

The CDR3 DNA reads as TGTGCCAGCAGCGTCGGCGTAGCGGGAAATGAGCAGTTCTTC. This gives the protein CASSVGVAGNEQFF. V is TRBV9 and J is TRBJ2-1, with TRBD2 matching over 8 bases. Losses at the gene ends were 2 bases for V and 7 bases for J; bases not matched to a gene: 5. CDR1 is SGDLS and CDR2 is YYNGEE in the germline V gene. This CDR3 is 14 amino acids long.

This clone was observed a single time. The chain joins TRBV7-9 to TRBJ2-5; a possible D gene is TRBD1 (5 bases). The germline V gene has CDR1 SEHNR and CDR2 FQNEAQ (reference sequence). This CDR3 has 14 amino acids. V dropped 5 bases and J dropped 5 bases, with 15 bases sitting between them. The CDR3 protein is CASSPTGGWETQYF. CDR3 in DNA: TGTGCCAGCAGCCCTACAGGTGGATGGGAGACCCAGTACTTC.

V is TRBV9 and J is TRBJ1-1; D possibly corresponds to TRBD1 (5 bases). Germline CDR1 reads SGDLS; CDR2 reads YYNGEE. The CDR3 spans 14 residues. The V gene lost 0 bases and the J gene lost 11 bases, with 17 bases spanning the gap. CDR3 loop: CASSVDLGQVAAFF. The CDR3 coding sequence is TGTGCCAGCAGCGTAGATTTGGGGCAGGTTGCTGCTTTCTTT.

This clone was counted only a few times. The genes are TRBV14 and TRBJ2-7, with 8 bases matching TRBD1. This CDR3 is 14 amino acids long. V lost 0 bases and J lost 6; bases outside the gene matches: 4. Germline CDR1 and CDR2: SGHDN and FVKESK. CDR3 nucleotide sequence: TGTGCCAGCAGCCAAGATTGGACAGGGCTCGAGCAGTACTTC. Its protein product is CASSQDWTGLEQYF.

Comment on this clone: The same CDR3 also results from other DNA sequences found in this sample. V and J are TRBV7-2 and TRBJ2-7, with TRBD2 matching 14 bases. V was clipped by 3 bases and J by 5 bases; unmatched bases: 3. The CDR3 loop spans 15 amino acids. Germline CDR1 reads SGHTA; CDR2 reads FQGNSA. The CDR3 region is CASSLGLAGVDEQYF. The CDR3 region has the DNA TGTGCCAGCAGCTTGGGACTAGCGGGAGTTGACGAGCAGTACTTC.

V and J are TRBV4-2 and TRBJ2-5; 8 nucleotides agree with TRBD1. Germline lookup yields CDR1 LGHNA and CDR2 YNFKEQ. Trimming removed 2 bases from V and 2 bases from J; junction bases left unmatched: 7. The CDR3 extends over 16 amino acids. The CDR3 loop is CASSQNQGTGQETQYF. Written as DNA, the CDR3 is TGTGCCAGCAGCCAAAATCAAGGGACAGGTCAAGAGACCCAGTACTTC.

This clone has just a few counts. The CDR3 spells CASSLVTTGNTIYF. The DNA of the CDR3 is TGTGCCAGCAGCTTAGTAACAACTGGAAACACCATATATTTT. The chain has TRBV13 and TRBJ1-3; D gene unclear. CDR3 size: 14 residues. The germline V and J ends were trimmed by 1 base and 2 bases, with 6 bases remaining between them. Germline V CDR1 and CDR2: PRHDT, FYEKMQ (reference sequence).